Following are 23 T cell receptor beta chains from one sample sequenced in a study of blood T cell repertoires in COVID-19 (dated by TCRdb to the early 2020s). Library creation used the immunoSEQ multiplex PCR assay. TCRdb took this table from immuneACCESS and kept in-frame rearrangements with V and J called. Such tables lack part of the clones; where checked against another copy, unresolved V genes explain under half of the gap, and the rest is unexplained. The table for this sample lists some 200,000 clones; around four fifths of them were counted only once. The ten biggest clones cover over 15% of the sample. Material for sequencing was peripheral blood. These receptors were taken from a woman of 80 years or more with active or convalescent COVID-19.

This sequence joins TRBV5-4 and TRBJ2-6; maybe TRBD1 (6 bases). Germline CDR1 is SGHNT and CDR2 is YYREEE (reference sequence). Trimming stripped 6 bases from V and 3 bases from J, with 22 bases between. CDR3 size: 18 residues. CDR3 DNA sequence: TGTGCCAGCACCCAGGGGCCGTACCGCGGTGGTGGGGCCAACGTCCTGACTTTC. Translating gives CASTQGPYRGGGANVLTF.

The V call is TRBV5-4, the J call TRBJ2-7, with D maybe TRBD2 (7 bases). V lost 4 bases to trimming and J lost 2 bases, with 16 bases between them. This CDR3 comprises 15 residues. Per germline, CDR1 SGHNT and CDR2 YYREEE (reference sequence). In DNA form, the CDR3 reads TGTGCCAGCAGCCCCCGAGGGGGGACTACCTACGAGCAGTACTTC. Translation: CASSPRGGTTYEQYF.

This clone has more than one count but fewer than ten. This sequence joins TRBV3-1 (or the pseudogene TRBV3-2) and TRBJ2-1, with 10 bases lining up with TRBD2. This CDR3 comprises 15 residues. V lost 8 bases and J lost 7; bases outside the gene matches: 11. Germline V CDR1 and CDR2: LGHDT, YNNKEL (reference sequence). This CDR3 reads CASVSLLAGHNEQFF. CDR3 bases: TGTGCCAGCGTGTCGTTACTAGCGGGACATAATGAGCAGTTCTTC.

The V and J genes are TRBV5-4 and TRBJ2-7; D not resolved. V lost 0 bases to trimming and J lost 4 bases, with 11 bases between them. There are 14 residues in the CDR3. From germline, CDR1 is SGHNT and CDR2 YYREEE (reference sequence). This chain's CDR3 is CASSLAATSYEQYF. The CDR3 DNA sequence: TGTGCCAGCAGCTTGGCCGCGACATCGTACGAGCAGTACTTC.

V is TRBV2 and J is TRBJ2-7; 9 nucleotides match TRBD1. V lost 4 bases, J lost 6 bases, and 4 bases stayed unmatched. The CDR3 has 13 residues. Germline V gene sequence: CDR1 SNHLY, CDR2 FYNNEI. CDR3 in amino acids: CASSGQGVGEQYF. The CDR3 DNA follows: TGTGCCAGCAGTGGACAGGGGGTCGGCGAGCAGTACTTC.

The chain links TRBV19 to TRBJ2-1, with 9 bases aligning to TRBD1. This CDR3 is 16 amino acids long. The V gene end was trimmed by 6 bases and the J gene end by 5 bases; junction bases not matched to a gene: 11. Germline V gene data show CDR1 as LNHDA and CDR2 as SQIVND (reference sequence). CDR3 coding DNA: TGTGCCAGTAGCACACCTGACAGGGGGAGGCACAATGAGCAGTTCTTC. Its protein product is CASSTPDRGRHNEQFF.

This clone appeared once. CDR3 nucleotide sequence: TGCGCCAGCAGCCAAGACCCGACAGTCTACAATGAGCAGTTCTTC. Amino acids: CASSQDPTVYNEQFF. The V call is TRBV4-1, the J call TRBJ2-1, with D perhaps matching TRBD1 (5 bases). This CDR3 has 15 residues. Per the germline V gene, CDR1 is MGHRA and CDR2 is YSYEKL. V was shortened by 0 bases and J by 3 bases, with 9 bases between the two germline ends.

The V gene is TRBV18, the J gene TRBJ2-4, with a possible D match to TRBD1 (5 bases). Trimming removed 0 bases from V and 5 bases from J, with 11 bases in between. The V gene's germline CDR1 is KGHSH and CDR2 LQKENI. The CDR3 length is 15 residues. The chain's CDR3 is CASSPPGRTQNIQYF. The DNA of the CDR3 is TGTGCCAGCTCACCACCGGGGCGGACACAAAACATTCAGTACTTC.

The chain links TRBV2 to TRBJ1-5; D call uncertain. The ends were cut back, 4 bases at V and 5 bases at J, with 9 bases in the middle. CDR1 and CDR2 from the germline V gene are SNHLY and FYNNEI. This CDR3 comprises 13 residues. DNA for the CDR3: TGTGCCAGCAGTGTTACCACGGATCAGCCCCAGCATTTT. The encoded protein is CASSVTTDQPQHF.

This rearrangement joins TRBV7-2 to TRBJ2-1; TRBD2 matches at 8 bases. Trimming cost V 4 bases and J 1 base; bases outside gene matches: 3. The CDR3 totals 15 residues. Germline V gene data show CDR1 as SGHTA and CDR2 as FQGNSA. CDR3 region: CASSSGGESYNEQFF. CDR3 bases: TGTGCCAGCAGCTCCGGGGGGGAGTCCTACAATGAGCAGTTCTTC.

J is TRBJ1-2 and V is TRBV11-2; D might be TRBD1 (6 bases). The V end was cut by 4 bases, the J end by 10 bases, with 13 bases between. The V gene's germline CDR1 is SGHAT and CDR2 FQNNGV. The CDR3 runs to 12 residues. CDR3: CASSSYRVDYTF. The DNA of the CDR3 is TGTGCCAGCAGCTCATACAGGGTGGACTACACCTTC.

The rearrangement joins TRBV4-2 to TRBJ2-3, with a possible D match to TRBD2 (6 bases). The V end was cut by 4 bases, the J end by 2 bases, with 13 bases between. The CDR3 has 15 amino acids. Per germline, CDR1 LGHNA and CDR2 YNFKEQ. The CDR3 nucleotides are TGTGCCAGCAGCCCATCTTGGGACTTCACAGATACGCAGTATTTT. Translating gives CASSPSWDFTDTQYF.

This clone appeared a single time. The rearrangement joins TRBV29-1 to TRBJ2-4; D not certain. Per germline, CDR1 SQVTM and CDR2 ANQGSEA. Between the trimmed V and J ends, which lost 2 bases and 5 bases, there was a span of 10 bases. The CDR3 runs 13 residues. CDR3 sequence (DNA): TGCAGCGTTGAAAATCAGGCCGAAAACATTCAGTACTTC. Its translation: CSVENQAENIQYF.

This chain links TRBV27 with TRBJ1-1; 8 bases fit TRBD1. V dropped 5 bases and J dropped 4; count of bases not matched to a gene: 12. Germline-derived CDR1 and CDR2 are MNHEY and SMNVEV (reference sequence). The CDR3 runs 16 residues. In DNA, the CDR3 is TGTGCCAGCAGTCCGAACCCGGCAGGGGGCTTCACTGAAGCTTTCTTT. It yields the protein CASSPNPAGGFTEAFF.

The sample holds one count of this clone. The CDR3 protein is CACRLAGRLYNEQFF. CDR3 coding DNA: TGTGCCTGCCGACTAGCGGGGAGGCTCTACAATGAGCAGTTCTTC. The genes are TRBV30 and TRBJ2-1; 11 bases map to TRBD2. CDR1 is GTSNPN, CDR2 SVGIG, per germline (reference sequence). The J segment lost 3 bases and the V segment lost 6 bases, leaving 7 bases of the junction unmatched. The CDR3 has 15 amino acids.

This clone was seen once. This sequence joins TRBV9 and TRBJ2-5, with 7 bases identical to TRBD1. This CDR3 contains 16 residues. The germline V gene encodes CDR1 SGDLS and CDR2 YYNGEE. J was trimmed by 5 bases and V by 4 bases; bases with no gene match: 14. The CDR3 DNA follows: TGTGCCAGCAGCCTCCGCGAAGGGGGCCTGGGTGAGACCCAGTACTTC. This gives the protein CASSLREGGLGETQYF.

The chain carries TRBV7-2 and TRBJ2-5; 9 nucleotides match TRBD1. V shed 2 bases and J 2 bases; nucleotides not matched to a gene: 6. Germline V gene sequence: CDR1 SGHTA, CDR2 FQGNSA. The CDR3 has 16 amino acids. CDR3 sequence reads: CASSLSSTGGQETQYF. As DNA, the CDR3 is TGTGCCAGCAGCTTAAGTTCGACAGGGGGACAAGAGACCCAGTACTTC. Supplemented by reference TRBV7-2 and TRBJ2-5, the full variable domain reads GAGVSQSPSNKVTEKGKDVELRCDPISGHTALYWYRQSLGQGLEFLIYFQGNSAPDKSGLPSDRFSAERTGGSVSTLTIQRTQQEDSAVYLCASSLSSTGGQETQYFGPGTRLLVL.

V is TRBV21-1 and J is TRBJ2-1; no check of the table's D call, TRBD2, against the DNA was made. TRBV21-1 is classified as a pseudogene. CDR3 size: 14 residues. Here the CDR3 DNA reads TGTGCCAGCAGCAAAGGCGGGGGGCCTAATGAGCAGTTCTTC. Translated: CASSKGGGPNEQFF.

The chain links TRBV5-1 to TRBJ1-2; D possibly corresponds to TRBD1 (6 bases). Germline V gene sequence: CDR1 SGHRS, CDR2 YFSETQ. This CDR3 region has 15 residues. Trimming stripped 7 bases from V and 6 bases from J, with 22 bases between. CDR3 in amino acids: CASGITGFREDGYTF. The CDR3 DNA reads TGCGCCAGCGGTATTACAGGGTTTAGAGAAGATGGCTACACCTTC.

The chain couples TRBV3-1 (or the pseudogene TRBV3-2) to TRBJ1-2; no clear D gene. The CDR3 contains 13 residues. V was shortened by 0 bases and J by 4 bases, with 6 bases between the two germline ends. The germline CDR1 and CDR2 sequences are LGHDT and YNNKEL (reference sequence). The chain's CDR3 is CASSQEASYGYTF. For the CDR3, the DNA is TGTGCCAGCAGCCAAGAAGCTAGCTATGGCTACACCTTC.

The V call is TRBV19, the J call TRBJ1-6; D uncertain. V lost 5 bases, J lost 7 bases, and 12 bases lay in between. The CDR3 contains 14 residues. CDR1 and CDR2 from the germline V gene are LNHDA and SQIVND (reference sequence). CDR3 sequence reads: CASSGGRPNSPLHF. CDR3 nucleotide sequence: TGTGCCAGTAGTGGAGGGCGCCCAAATTCACCCCTCCACTTT.

The J gene is TRBJ2-3, the V gene TRBV29-1, with 9 bases matching TRBD2. CDR1 and CDR2 from the germline V gene are SQVTM and ANQGSEA. This CDR3 is 14 amino acids long. J lost 4 bases, V lost 7 bases, and 9 bases had no gene match. CDR3 in amino acids: CSATPAGGSDTQYF. In nucleotides, the CDR3 is TGCAGCGCGACGCCAGCGGGAGGCTCAGATACGCAGTATTTT.

This chain links TRBV6-5 with TRBJ2-5; 12 bases map to TRBD2. After removal of 2 bases from V and 5 bases from J, the junction contained 3 bases not matched to a gene. This CDR3 is 15 amino acids long. Germline assignment: CDR1 MNHEY and CDR2 SVGAGI. The CDR3 reads CASSYGGLAGETQYF. The CDR3 DNA follows: TGTGCCAGCAGTTACGGGGGACTAGCGGGTGAGACCCAGTACTTC.